A single sample is the source of the 17 T cell receptor beta chains below, sequenced in a study of blood T cell repertoires in COVID-19. Assay used: immunoSEQ multiplex PCR; TCRdb lists only in-frame clones, some missing. The data show about 300,000 clones, about 87% seen once. The sequencing input was peripheral blood. The receptor source for this set is a woman under 40 who had recovered from COVID-19.

The CDR3: CASKEQGAAKNIQYF. Written as DNA, the CDR3 is TGTGCCAGTAAGGAACAGGGGGCTGCCAAAAACATTCAGTACTTC. The chain combines TRBV19 with TRBJ2-4, with TRBD1 identical over 9 bases. From germline, CDR1 is LNHDA and CDR2 SQIVND (reference sequence). This CDR3 is built from 15 residues. The J segment lost 1 base and the V segment lost 7 bases, leaving 5 bases of the junction unmatched.

The chain recombines TRBV9 with TRBJ2-5, with 12 bases matching TRBD2. This CDR3 has 18 residues. V shed 0 bases, J shed 1 base, and the junction held 7 bases outside the gene matches. Germline V gene lookup returns CDR1 SGDLS and CDR2 YYNGEE. In nucleotides, the CDR3 is TGTGCCAGCAGCGTAGCCACTAGCGGGGGGCCTATCCAAGAGACCCAGTACTTC. It codes for CASSVATSGGPIQETQYF.

The rearrangement joins TRBV12-5 to TRBJ2-7; tentatively, D is TRBD1 (6 bases). Trimming left V 8 bases short and J 6 bases short, with 14 bases between. This CDR3 comprises 12 residues. CDR1 and CDR2 (germline): LGHNT, FRNRAP. This CDR3 is CASSQGSSEQYF. The CDR3 DNA is TGTGCTAGTAGTCAGGGGTCAAGCGAGCAGTACTTC. Drawing the rest from reference TRBV12-5 and TRBJ2-7, the complete variable domain is DARVTQTPRHKVTEMGQEVTMRCQPILGHNTVFWYRQTMMQGLELLAYFRNRAPLDDSGMPKDRFSAEMPDATLATLKIQPSEPRDSAVYFCASSQGSSEQYFGPGTRLTVT.

This chain joins TRBV4-3 and TRBJ2-6; D may be TRBD1 (5 bases). The CDR3 runs to 17 residues. Between the trimmed V and J ends, which lost 3 bases and 2 bases, there was a span of 14 bases. Germline CDR1 reads LGHNA; CDR2 reads YSLEER. This chain's CDR3 is CASSQRTPGTGANVLTF. CDR3 bases: TGCGCCAGCAGCCAGAGAACCCCAGGGACTGGGGCCAACGTCCTGACTTTC.

This chain links TRBV5-5 with TRBJ1-2, with a possible D match to TRBD1 (5 bases). The CDR3 is 16 amino acids. Germline V gene sequence: CDR1 SGHKS, CDR2 YYEKEE (reference sequence). V lost 4 bases to trimming and J lost 4 bases, with 20 bases between them. The DNA of the CDR3 is TGTGCCAGCAGCCCCGCCCTCTCGGACACCTTCTATGGCTACACCTTC. Encoded protein: CASSPALSDTFYGYTF.

The CDR3 DNA is TGTGCCACCAGCAGATCCGGGACAGGGGGCTACGAGCAGTACTTC. Translation: CATSRSGTGGYEQYF. The chain employs TRBV15 and TRBJ2-7, with 11 positions matching TRBD1. This CDR3 has 15 amino acids. CDR1 and CDR2 from the germline V gene are LNHNV and YYDKDF (reference sequence). Trimming cost V 2 bases and J 3 bases; bases outside gene matches: 3. Full variable domain (missing parts from reference TRBV15 and TRBJ2-7): DAMVIQNPRYQVTQFGKPVTLSCSQTLNHNVMYWYQQKSSQAPKLLFHYYDKDFNNEADTPDNFQSRRPNTSFCFLDIRSPGLGDTAMYLCATSRSGTGGYEQYFGPGTRLTVT.

J is TRBJ1-2 and V is TRBV19, with D perhaps matching TRBD1 (6 bases). The germline gives CDR1 LNHDA, CDR2 SQIVND (reference sequence). The CDR3 spans 12 residues. The ends were cut back, 3 bases at V and 7 bases at J, with 9 bases in the middle. CDR3 in amino acids: CASSIGGAGYTF. For the CDR3, the DNA is TGTGCCAGTAGTATTGGGGGGGCTGGCTACACCTTC.

The chain uses TRBV5-3 and TRBJ1-1, with TRBD1 identical over 9 bases. TRBV5-3 is placed among ORFs of uncertain function. Trimming removed 3 bases from V and 0 bases from J; junction bases left unmatched: 12. The CDR3 runs 18 residues. The CDR3 nucleotides are TGTGCCAGAAGCTCCCCCTTCGGGACAGGGTTCATGAACACTGAAGCTTTCTTT. Encoded protein: CARSSPFGTGFMNTEAFF.

The chain combines TRBV5-1 with TRBJ2-1; maybe TRBD1 (6 bases). The germline V gene encodes CDR1 SGHRS and CDR2 YFSETQ. The CDR3 contains 15 residues. Trimming shortened V by 2 bases and J by 9 bases, and 18 bases separated the two germline ends. CDR3 DNA sequence: TGCGCCAGCAGCTTAAGTCAGGGGTGGCGTGGTGAGCAGTTCTTC. Translation gives CASSLSQGWRGEQFF.

V and J are TRBV19 and TRBJ1-6, with a tentative D call TRBD1 (6 bases). The CDR3 loop spans 14 amino acids. Trimming stripped 2 bases from V and 7 bases from J, with 9 bases between. Germline V CDR1 and CDR2: LNHDA, SQIVND (reference sequence). The CDR3 loop reads CASSIPGQNSPLHF. As DNA, the CDR3 is TGTGCCAGTAGTATACCTGGACAGAATTCACCCCTCCACTTT.

As DNA, the CDR3 is TGCGCCAGCAGCTTGGGGTGGCAGGGGAACACTGAAGCTTTCTTT. It translates to CASSLGWQGNTEAFF. The chain uses TRBV5-1 and TRBJ1-1; a possible D gene is TRBD1 (5 bases). V was trimmed by 0 bases and J by 1 base, leaving 10 bases between them. The CDR3 runs 15 residues. Germline V CDR1 and CDR2: SGHRS, YFSETQ.

V gene TRBV6-5 combines with J gene TRBJ1-3; D not certain. The germline V and J ends were trimmed by 5 bases and 1 base, with 9 bases remaining between them. Germline loops: CDR1 MNHEY, CDR2 SVGAGI. The CDR3 has 14 amino acids. This CDR3 is CASSPHMSGNTIYF. The CDR3 coding sequence is TGTGCCAGCAGTCCCCACATGTCTGGAAACACCATATATTTT.

The V call is TRBV5-1, the J call TRBJ2-1; a possible D gene is TRBD1 (8 bases). The CDR3 has 16 residues. V lost 0 bases and J 3 bases, leaving 13 bases between the germline ends. Per germline, CDR1 SGHRS and CDR2 YFSETQ. CDR3 nucleotide sequence: TGCGCCAGCAGCTTGGACAGGGGGGGCATCTACAATGAGCAGTTCTTC. Encoded protein: CASSLDRGGIYNEQFF.

V is TRBV11-3 and J is TRBJ2-1; D is unresolved. This CDR3 has 14 residues. The ends were cut back, 1 base at V and 4 bases at J, with 8 bases in the middle. Per germline, CDR1 SGHNT and CDR2 YENEEA. The CDR3 bases are TGTGCCAGCAGCTTAGTGGCTAGATACAATGAGCAGTTCTTC. Protein product: CASSLVARYNEQFF.

The chain uses TRBV9 and TRBJ1-2; 12 bases fit TRBD1. The CDR3 spans 15 residues. V lost 4 bases, J lost 4 bases, and 5 bases stayed unmatched. Germline loops: CDR1 SGDLS, CDR2 YYNGEE. The DNA for the CDR3 is TGTGCCAGCAGCCCGGGGACAGGGGGCGCCTATGGCTACACCTTC. It translates to CASSPGTGGAYGYTF.

About this clone: A read error may account for a junction end that differs from germline. The rearrangement links TRBV29-1 to TRBJ2-3, with 7 bases fitting TRBD1. From germline, CDR1 is SQVTM and CDR2 ANQGSEA. The CDR3 consists of 13 residues. The CDR3 DNA reads TGCAGCGTTGAAGAGCTCGACAGGGTCCCAGGGGGTTTT. This encodes CSVEELDRVPGGF.

Details on this clone: This sample also contains other DNA sequences that code for the same CDR3. The rearrangement uses TRBV5-5 and TRBJ1-1; D not resolved. Germline V CDR1 and CDR2: SGHKS, YYEKEE (reference sequence). CDR3 length: 13 amino acids. The V and J ends lost 0 bases and 1 base respectively, with 4 bases between them. The CDR3 DNA follows: TGTGCCAGCAGCTTGGGTAGGAACACTGAAGCTTTCTTT. Translating gives CASSLGRNTEAFF. Using reference TRBV5-5 and TRBJ1-1 for the parts outside the CDR3, the full variable domain is DAGVTQSPTHLIKTRGQQVTLRCSPISGHKSVSWYQQVLGQGPQFIFQYYEKEERGRGNFPDRFSARQFPNYSSELNVNALLLGDSALYLCASSLGRNTEAFFGQGTRLTVV.